Presented here are 17 T cell receptor beta chains from one specimen sequenced in a study of patients and donors after allogeneic stem cell transplantation. TCRdb reprocessed the RT-PCR reads with MiXCR, giving one entry per CDR3 protein. The sample contains some 960,000 distinct CDR3 sequences, around 17% of which appear only once. Sequenced material: blood, either unsorted or a sorted T cell fraction (not recorded which). These receptors were collected from a human donor who was either an allogeneic HSCT recipient or a stem cell or donor lymphocyte infusion donor (not recorded which). It is not recorded whose cells these are; they may come from a transplant donor.

This clonotype has more than one count but fewer than ten. The chain couples TRBV20-1 to TRBJ2-7, with 11 bases fitting TRBD1. The trim removed 0 bases at V and 5 bases at J, leaving 3 bases unmatched. CDR3 size: 14 residues. Germline CDR1 is DFQATT and CDR2 is SNEGSKA (reference sequence). The CDR3 DNA follows: TGCAGTGCTAGAGAGGACAGGGGGCTTAACGAGCAGTACTTC. Translation gives CSAREDRGLNEQYF.

The chain combines TRBV4-2 with TRBJ2-1; TRBD1 aligns across 8 bases. Germline CDR1 reads LGHNA; CDR2 reads YNFKEQ. The CDR3 consists of 17 residues. The ends lost 4 bases at V and 0 bases at J; junction bases unmatched: 8. The CDR3 DNA follows: TGTGCCAGCAGCCCTCGGACAGGGCATCTCTCCTACAATGAGCAGTTCTTC. It specifies CASSPRTGHLSYNEQFF.

The CDR3 loop is CASSFDRFNQPQHF. CDR3 DNA sequence: TGCGCCAGCAGCTTCGACAGGTTCAATCAGCCCCAGCATTTT. J is TRBJ1-5 and V is TRBV4-1; TRBD1 is a possible D gene (6 bases). Trimming removed 5 bases from V and 3 bases from J, with 11 bases in between. Per the germline V gene, CDR1 is MGHRA and CDR2 is YSYEKL. The CDR3 covers 14 residues.

The chain joins TRBV28 to TRBJ2-5; TRBD1 agrees at 10 bases. The CDR3 extends over 19 amino acids. Germline loops: CDR1 MDHEN, CDR2 SYDVKM. The junction had 16 bases not matched to a gene; V was cut back by 3 bases and J by 3 bases. The CDR3 DNA reads as TGTGCCAGCAGTTTCCCCCCGACAGGGGGCGCGGTTAAGGAAGAGACCCAGTACTTC. Translating gives CASSFPPTGGAVKEETQYF.

The rearrangement joins TRBV30 to TRBJ1-2, with a possible D match to TRBD1 (5 bases). The ends were cut back, 4 bases at V and 6 bases at J, with 15 bases in the middle. Germline V gene sequence: CDR1 GTSNPN, CDR2 SVGIG (reference sequence). This CDR3 is 13 amino acids long. This chain's CDR3 is CAWIRARTDGYTF. In DNA form, the CDR3 reads TGTGCCTGGATCAGGGCCCGTACTGATGGCTACACCTTC.

The CDR3 bases are TGTGCCATCAGGACGGACGACCGGACTAGCGGGAACACCGGGGAGCTGTTTTTT. It is translated as CAIRTDDRTSGNTGELFF. The chain employs TRBV10-3 and TRBJ2-2; 10 bases fit TRBD2. The length of the CDR3 is 18 residues. Trimming cost V 6 bases and J 1 base; bases outside gene matches: 11. Germline lookup yields CDR1 ENHRY and CDR2 SYGVKD.

This clonotype was detected ten times or more. The chain joins TRBV5-1 to TRBJ1-2; 11 bases are a match to TRBD1. Germline trimming cut 0 bases from V and 5 bases from J; bases unmatched to any gene: 3. Germline CDR1 reads SGHRS; CDR2 reads YFSETQ. CDR3 length equals 15 residues. CDR3 in DNA: TGCGCCAGCAGCTTGGCCGGGACAGGGGGGTATGGCTACACCTTC. Amino acids: CASSLAGTGGYGYTF. The full variable domain, its missing parts supplied by reference TRBV5-1 and TRBJ1-2, is KAGVTQTPRYLIKTRGQQVTLSCSPISGHRSVSWYQQTPGQGLQFLFEYFSETQRNKGNFPGRFSGRQFSNSRSEMNVSTLELGDSALYLCASSLAGTGGYGYTFGSGTRLTVV.

V and J are TRBV7-9 and TRBJ1-1; D is possibly TRBD1 (5 bases). V lost 5 bases, J lost 0 bases, and 19 bases lay in between. CDR1 and CDR2 from the germline V gene are SEHNR and FQNEAQ (reference sequence). The CDR3 consists of 17 residues. CDR3 nucleotide sequence: TGTGCCAGCAGCCCCCCGGGGCAGGGCCCAATGAACACTGAAGCTTTCTTT. This gives the protein CASSPPGQGPMNTEAFF.

In this sample, this clonotype turned up a few times. This sequence joins TRBV12-3 or TRBV12-4 and TRBJ1-2; 9 nucleotides line up with TRBD1. The CDR3 consists of 15 residues. Trimming removed 6 bases from V and 4 bases from J; junction bases left unmatched: 9. In DNA, the CDR3 is TGTGCCAGCAGGCGAGGGACAGGGTACTTCTATGGCTACACCTTC. This sequence encodes CASRRGTGYFYGYTF.

This clonotype was detected a few times. At one boundary the junction diverges from the germline segment, which might be a read error. V and J are TRBV7-9 and TRBJ2-5, with TRBD1 identical over 9 bases. CDR1 is SEHNR and CDR2 is FQNEAQ in the germline V gene (reference sequence). This CDR3 has 17 amino acids. CDR3 sequence: CASSVARPGTGIETQYF. DNA of the CDR3: TGTGCCAGCAGCGTAGCGAGACCTGGGACAGGGATAGAGACCCAGTACTTC.

CDR3 amino acids: CASSDTGSSTDTQYF. DNA for the CDR3: TGTGCCAGCAGTGACACAGGGTCAAGCACAGATACGCAGTATTTT. This chain connects TRBV25-1 to TRBJ2-3; TRBD1 might be the D (6 bases). Trimming cost V 3 bases and J 0 bases, with 10 bases left between them. The length of the CDR3 is 15 residues. The V gene's germline CDR1 is MGHDK and CDR2 SYGVNS.

This clonotype was seen ten or more times. The chain uses TRBV7-9 and TRBJ2-3; 12 bases are a match to TRBD2. Germline-derived CDR1 and CDR2 are SEHNR and FQNEAQ (reference sequence). The CDR3 runs 17 residues. V lost 2 bases to trimming and J lost 5 bases; unmatched junction nucleotides: 8. CDR3 loop: CASSLFGTSGQGDTQYF. The CDR3 bases are TGTGCCAGCAGCTTATTCGGGACTAGCGGGCAGGGAGATACGCAGTATTTT.

This clonotype was picked up a small number of times. V and J are TRBV20-1 and TRBJ1-1; TRBD1 matches 9 bases. CDR1 is DFQATT, CDR2 SNEGSKA, per germline (reference sequence). Losses at the gene ends were 1 base for V and 8 bases for J; bases not matched to a gene: 5. CDR3 length: 13 amino acids. CDR3 protein: CSARVDRGGEAFF. As DNA, the CDR3 is TGCAGTGCTAGAGTGGACAGGGGCGGGGAAGCTTTCTTT.

Comments on this clonotype: The junction and the germline gene differ at one end; a read error may be behind it. The V and J genes are TRBV19 and TRBJ1-1, with D maybe TRBD1 (5 bases). This CDR3 comprises 11 residues. Germline V gene data show CDR1 as LNHDA and CDR2 as SQIVND (reference sequence). CDR3: CASAQDIEVFF. In DNA form, the CDR3 reads TGTGCCAGCGCCCAGGACATAGAAGTTTTCTTT.

The rearrangement links TRBV5-1 to TRBJ2-2, with D perhaps matching TRBD1 (6 bases). Germline V gene data show CDR1 as SGHRS and CDR2 as YFSETQ. This CDR3 has 14 amino acids. Trimming pared 0 bases from V and 6 bases from J, leaving 9 bases between. The CDR3 here is CASSLDRASGELFF. The DNA for the CDR3 is TGCGCCAGCAGCTTGGACAGGGCCTCCGGGGAGCTGTTTTTT.

In its sample, this clonotype was seen many times. This sequence joins TRBV12-3 or TRBV12-4 and TRBJ2-3; D might be TRBD2 (5 bases). The germline V and J ends were trimmed by 3 bases and 0 bases, with 10 bases remaining between them. The CDR3 spans 15 residues. CDR3: CASSLRGSSTDTQYF. For the CDR3, the DNA is TGTGCCAGCAGTTTGCGCGGGTCTAGCACAGATACGCAGTATTTT.

The chain uses TRBV2 and TRBJ2-7; a weak D match, TRBD1 (6 bases). Germline V gene lookup returns CDR1 SNHLY and CDR2 FYNNEI. The CDR3 length is 15 residues. V dropped 6 bases and J dropped 3 bases, with 18 bases sitting between them. CDR3 protein: CASSATGQLIYEQYF. CDR3 nucleotides: TGTGCCAGCAGCGCCACGGGACAACTCATCTACGAGCAGTACTTC. Full variable domain (outside the CDR3, taken from reference TRBV2 and TRBJ2-7): EPEVTQTPSHQVTQMGQEVILRCVPISNHLYFYWYRQILGQKVEFLVSFYNNEISEKSEIFDDQFSVERPDGSNFTLKIRSTKLEDSAMYFCASSATGQLIYEQYFGPGTRLTVT.